The sequence of this T cell receptor (beta chain) was determined in a study of blood T cell repertoires in COVID-19. The V and J ends lost 7 bases and 8 bases, in that order; junction bases with no gene match: 11. The CDR3 has 14 residues. Germline V gives CDR1 SNHLY, CDR2 FYNNEI. Data came from immunoSEQ multiplex PCR; TCRdb stores just in-frame clones and leaves some out. Of tens of thousands of clones in the sample, more than 75% were seen once. The sequenced sample was peripheral blood. This receptor was obtained from a middle-aged man with active or convalescent COVID-19. The chain joins TRBV2 to TRBJ2-1; TRBD1 matches 7 bases. Here the CDR3 reads CASTLLDRDDEQFF. The CDR3 region has the DNA TGTGCCAGCACTCTTCTCGACAGGGACGATGAGCAGTTCTTC. Full variable domain (rest looked up from reference TRBV2 and TRBJ2-1): EPEVTQTPSHQVTQMGQEVILRCVPISNHLYFYWYRQILGQKVEFLVSFYNNEISEKSEIFDDQFSVERPDGSNFTLKIRSTKLEDSAMYFCASTLLDRDDEQFFGPGTRLTVL.